These 12 T cell receptor beta chains were all obtained from the same sample, sequenced in a study of blood T cells in healthy people across ages. Combining a sample-barcoded 5' primer with a J-beta primer mix, a second PCR ran for about 7 to 11 cycles. TCRdb reanalysed the 5' RACE reads using MiXCR and keeps one entry per CDR3 protein. This sample carries around 800,000 distinct CDR3 sequences, about 46% of them seen once, and the ten largest clones take about a sixth. What was sequenced was blood. The receptors shown here come from an older man in good health.

The chain recombines TRBV4-3 with TRBJ2-5; no definite D call. The last part of the DNA fits TRBJ2-7 better; the J call may be wrong. CDR1 is LGHNA and CDR2 is YSLEER in the germline V gene. This CDR3 comprises 13 residues. Here the CDR3 DNA reads TGCGCCAGCAGCCAAGGGCGGTGGAACGAGCAGTACTTC. Translation gives CASSQGRWNEQYF.

This chain uses TRBV20-1 with TRBJ1-1; no reliable D call. From germline, CDR1 is DFQATT and CDR2 SNEGSKA (reference sequence). The CDR3 is 11 residues long. Trimming took off 0 bases at V and 9 bases at J, with 8 bases between the two ends. CDR3 region: CSARDLSQAFF. CDR3 in DNA: TGCAGTGCTAGAGATCTGTCTCAAGCTTTCTTT.

This chain connects TRBV7-2 to TRBJ2-3, with a weak D call TRBD2 (6 bases). Trimming left V 4 bases short and J 5 bases short, with 19 bases between. Germline V gene data show CDR1 as SGHTA and CDR2 as FQGNSA. The CDR3 consists of 16 residues. CDR3 in DNA: TGTGCCAGCAGCTGGGCGGGGCGGAGAGAGGTAGATACGCAGTATTTT. This sequence encodes CASSWAGRREVDTQYF.

This clonotype was seen at least ten times. This chain uses TRBV18 with TRBJ2-1; TRBD2 is a possible D gene (6 bases). Germline CDR1 and CDR2: KGHSH and LQKENI. V was clipped by 5 bases and J by 7 bases, with 18 bases between them. This CDR3 comprises 15 residues. The CDR3 DNA is TGTGCCAGCTCAGTCACAGCGATGGGGGGAAATGAGCAGTTCTTC. This codes for CASSVTAMGGNEQFF.

V and J are TRBV7-9 and TRBJ2-3; 7 bases match TRBD2. Trimming at V came to 3 bases and at J to 1 base, leaving 4 bases not matched to a gene. Per germline, CDR1 SEHNR and CDR2 FQNEAQ (reference sequence). This CDR3 region has 15 residues. DNA for the CDR3: TGTGCCAGCAGCTTCTCTCTAGCGGGCACAGATACGCAGTATTTT. Its translation is CASSFSLAGTDTQYF.

This clonotype appeared a single time. V is TRBV20-1 and J is TRBJ2-5; TRBD2 agrees at 9 bases. This CDR3 comprises 17 residues. With V trimmed by 0 bases and J by 11 bases, 19 bases remained unmatched. Germline CDR1 is DFQATT and CDR2 is SNEGSKA (reference sequence). The DNA for the CDR3 is TGCAGTGCTAGAGACAAGGGTAGTAGCGGGAGACTCGGTGAGCAGTACTTC. Translating it yields CSARDKGSSGRLGEQYF.

In this sample, this clonotype turned up many times. The V call is TRBV12-3 or TRBV12-4, the J call TRBJ2-3; no firm D call. With 5 bases removed from V and 7 bases from J, the gap between germline ends came to 19 bases. The CDR3 is made up of 15 amino acids. CDR3 protein: CASSPTVSSWNTQYF. The CDR3 DNA follows: TGTGCCAGCAGTCCGACGGTCTCCTCGTGGAATACGCAGTATTTT.

The chain couples TRBV14 to TRBJ2-7, with 10 bases fitting TRBD1. The germline V gene has CDR1 SGHDN and CDR2 FVKESK. The ends lost 3 bases at V and 2 bases at J; junction bases unmatched: 4. This CDR3 has 15 residues. The CDR3 loop reads CASSQRDRGAYEQYF. As DNA, the CDR3 is TGTGCCAGCAGCCAGCGGGACAGGGGAGCCTACGAGCAGTACTTC. Full variable domain (rest looked up from reference TRBV14 and TRBJ2-7): EAGVTQFPSHSVIEKGQTVTLRCDPISGHDNLYWYRRVMGKEIKFLLHFVKESKQDESGMPNNRFLAERTGGTYSTLKVQPAELEDSGVYFCASSQRDRGAYEQYFGPGTRLTVT.

In this sample, this clonotype turned up many times. This sequence joins TRBV12-3 or TRBV12-4 and TRBJ1-5; D is ambiguous. CDR3 length: 14 amino acids. Deletions cut 3 bases from V and 1 base from J, with 7 bases between. The CDR3 loop is CASSFIGSNQPQHF. The CDR3 DNA is TGTGCCAGCAGTTTTATCGGCAGCAATCAGCCCCAGCATTTT.

This chain connects TRBV9 to TRBJ1-4; 7 positions match TRBD1. The germline V gene has CDR1 SGDLS and CDR2 YYNGEE. The length of the CDR3 is 14 residues. The V segment lost 2 bases and the J segment 7 bases; nucleotides outside the gene matches: 5. Here the CDR3 reads CASSVGQDFEKLFF. DNA of the CDR3: TGTGCCAGCAGCGTTGGACAGGACTTTGAAAAACTGTTTTTT.

This clonotype appeared a few times. The V call is TRBV5-1, the J call TRBJ1-2; 7 bases are a match to TRBD1. The CDR3 is 16 residues long. After removal of 5 bases from V and 2 bases from J, the junction contained 12 bases not matched to a gene. Germline V gene data show CDR1 as SGHRS and CDR2 as YFSETQ. The CDR3 DNA sequence: TGCGCCAGCAGGCCCCAACCGACAGGGAGCAACTATGGCTACACCTTC. Translated: CASRPQPTGSNYGYTF.

The chain links TRBV5-1 to TRBJ1-1; perhaps TRBD1 as D (6 bases). Deletions cut 5 bases from V and 1 base from J, with 15 bases between. This CDR3 is 15 amino acids long. Germline lookup yields CDR1 SGHRS and CDR2 YFSETQ. The chain's CDR3 is CASRQTQGGNTEAFF. In DNA form, the CDR3 reads TGCGCCAGCAGGCAGACACAGGGTGGGAACACTGAAGCTTTCTTT.